This passage covers 18 T cell receptor beta chains from one sample sequenced in a study of cytomegalovirus exposure and HLA in healthy donors. 13 Jbeta primers and 60 Vbeta primers were used for the PCR. The method was immunoSEQ multiplex PCR; TCRdb's version includes in-frame clones alone and lacks a portion of them. This table holds 250,000 to 300,000 clones, about nine tenths found once. The sample consisted of PBMCs. The receptors shown here come from a girl aged 2 to 10 in good health and CMV-seronegative.

V usage is TRBV9 and J usage is TRBJ2-7; D perhaps matches TRBD1 (5 bases). Germline CDR1 reads SGDLS; CDR2 reads YYNGEE. The V end was cut by 7 bases, the J end by 3 bases, with 8 bases between. The CDR3 totals 11 residues. The CDR3 bases are TGTGCCAGCGGGGCAGGCTACGAGCAGTACTTC. It codes for CASGAGYEQYF.

The chain uses TRBV28 and TRBJ1-3; 7 positions match TRBD1. CDR1 and CDR2 from the germline V gene are MDHEN and SYDVKM. V lost 3 bases and J lost 4; bases outside the gene matches: 3. This CDR3 comprises 14 residues. The CDR3 coding sequence is TGTGCCAGCAGTTTGGTGGACAGGGGAAACACCATATATTTT. Translating it yields CASSLVDRGNTIYF.

This clone was picked up one time. The chain links TRBV11-2 to TRBJ1-1, with 9 bases identical to TRBD1. CDR1 and CDR2 (germline): SGHAT, FQNNGV. V lost 4 bases to trimming and J lost 1 base; unmatched junction nucleotides: 7. CDR3 length: 16 amino acids. CDR3 bases: TGTGCCAGCAGCTCCCGACAGGGGGGGACGAACACTGAAGCTTTCTTT. It is translated as CASSSRQGGTNTEAFF. The full variable domain, in which reference TRBV11-2 and TRBJ1-1 provide the parts outside the CDR3, is EAGVAQSPRYKIIEKRQSVAFWCNPISGHATLYWYQQILGQGPKLLIQFQNNGVVDDSQLPKDRFSAERLKGVDSTLKIQPAKLEDSAVYLCASSSRQGGTNTEAFFGQGTRLTVV.

The V gene is TRBV6-5, the J gene TRBJ2-7, with D perhaps TRBD2 (5 bases). Trimming took off 6 bases at V and 4 bases at J, with 13 bases between the two ends. The CDR3 runs 13 residues. CDR1 is MNHEY, CDR2 SVGAGI, per germline. The CDR3 DNA sequence: TGTGCCAGCAGCCTCAGAGAGGGATACGAGCAGTACTTC. Amino acids: CASSLREGYEQYF.

The V and J genes are TRBV19 and TRBJ2-5; 7 bases align to TRBD2. Unmatched junction bases numbered 5, after V lost 8 bases and J lost 2 bases. Germline values: CDR1 LNHDA, CDR2 SQIVND (reference sequence). CDR3 length equals 13 residues. The CDR3 coding sequence is TGTGCCAGTTCTCGGACTAGTCAAGAGACCCAGTACTTC. Protein: CASSRTSQETQYF.

The rearrangement joins TRBV11-2 to TRBJ2-1, with D hard to call. This CDR3 region has 13 residues. With 1 base removed from V and 10 bases from J, the gap between germline ends came to 11 bases. Germline CDR1 and CDR2: SGHAT and FQNNGV. The CDR3 DNA is TGTGCCAGCAGCTTAGCCCTAAGTCGAGAGCAGTTCTTC. Its translation is CASSLALSREQFF.

This clone has a single count. This chain connects TRBV7-8 to TRBJ1-5; no clear D gene. The CDR3 runs to 13 residues. From germline, CDR1 is SGHVS and CDR2 FQNEAQ. V was clipped by 5 bases and J by 6 bases, with 11 bases between them. The CDR3 protein is CASSLGGFQPQHF. The CDR3 DNA sequence: TGTGCCAGCAGCCTTGGCGGTTTTCAGCCCCAGCATTTT. Supplemented by reference TRBV7-8 and TRBJ1-5, the full variable domain reads GAGVSQSPRYKVAKRGQDVALRCDPISGHVSLFWYQQALGQGPEFLTYFQNEAQLDKSGLPSDRFFAERPEGSVSTLKIQRTQQEDSAVYLCASSLGGFQPQHFGDGTRLSIL.

This clone was seen a single time. The chain uses TRBV29-1 and TRBJ2-3, with 8 bases aligning to TRBD1. CDR1 and CDR2 from the germline V gene are SQVTM and ANQGSEA. V dropped 6 bases and J dropped 5; count of bases not matched to a gene: 4. The CDR3 loop spans 12 amino acids. The CDR3 loop is CSVQGAGDTQYF. DNA of the CDR3: TGCAGCGTCCAGGGGGCCGGAGATACGCAGTATTTT.

This chain uses TRBV13 with TRBJ2-1, with TRBD2 matching over 10 bases. V dropped 5 bases and J dropped 7; count of bases not matched to a gene: 5. The CDR3 runs 14 residues. Germline loops: CDR1 PRHDT, CDR2 FYEKMQ (reference sequence). CDR3 amino acids: CASSSSGGSNEQFF. The CDR3 coding sequence is TGTGCCAGCAGCAGTAGCGGGGGGAGTAATGAGCAGTTCTTC.

The chain couples TRBV18 to TRBJ1-2; a possible D gene is TRBD1 (6 bases). This CDR3 has 13 residues. V was clipped by 4 bases and J by 2 bases, with 8 bases between them. From germline, CDR1 is KGHSH and CDR2 LQKENI. In DNA, the CDR3 is TGTGCCAGCTCACAACAGGGCAACTATGGCTACACCTTC. This translates into CASSQQGNYGYTF.

The chain links TRBV5-6 to TRBJ1-2; 8 nucleotides match TRBD1. The CDR3 has 14 residues. The junction had 6 bases not matched to a gene; V was cut back by 4 bases and J by 4 bases. Germline values: CDR1 SGHDT, CDR2 YYEEEE. In DNA form, the CDR3 reads TGTGCCAGCAGCAGCGGGGACAGGATCTATGGCTACACCTTC. This translates into CASSSGDRIYGYTF.

This sequence joins TRBV6-1 and TRBJ2-5; TRBD2 might be the D (6 bases). Germline V CDR1 and CDR2: MNHNS, SASEGT. The length of the CDR3 is 16 residues. Trimming shortened V by 0 bases and J by 0 bases, and 11 bases separated the two germline ends. The CDR3 loop is CASSEALIADQETQYF. The CDR3, as DNA: TGTGCCAGCAGTGAAGCCCTTATAGCGGACCAAGAGACCCAGTACTTC.

This clone showed up just once. The chain joins TRBV5-1 to TRBJ2-7; TRBD1 matches 8 bases. V was pared by 0 bases and J by 6 bases, with 8 bases of the junction left unmatched. CDR3 length: 15 amino acids. CDR1 SGHRS and CDR2 YFSETQ come from the germline V gene. The CDR3 region has the DNA TGCGCCAGCAGCTTGGCCGGCAGGGGGCTTGTCGAGCAGTACTTC. Translation: CASSLAGRGLVEQYF. The whole variable domain, filled in from reference TRBV5-1 and TRBJ2-7, reads KAGVTQTPRYLIKTRGQQVTLSCSPISGHRSVSWYQQTPGQGLQFLFEYFSETQRNKGNFPGRFSGRQFSNSRSEMNVSTLELGDSALYLCASSLAGRGLVEQYFGPGTRLTVT.

V usage is TRBV19 and J usage is TRBJ1-5, with 7 bases lining up with TRBD1. The CDR3 consists of 14 residues. The J segment lost 3 bases and the V segment lost 7 bases, leaving 6 bases of the junction unmatched. Per germline, CDR1 LNHDA and CDR2 SQIVND (reference sequence). CDR3 bases: TGTGCCAGTACTCCACAGGGGAACAATCAGCCCCAGCATTTT. Translated: CASTPQGNNQPQHF.

This clone came up once. CDR3 nucleotide sequence: TGTGCCAGCAGCTTGGCCCGAAGAGAGTGCAATCAGCCCCAGCATTTT. This gives the protein CASSLARRECNQPQHF. The genes are TRBV5-6 and TRBJ1-5; D call uncertain. Germline CDR1 SGHDT, CDR2 YYEEEE. The germline V and J ends were trimmed by 0 bases and 2 bases, with 12 bases remaining between them. CDR3 length: 16 residues.

The chain has TRBV7-9 and TRBJ1-1; maybe TRBD1 (5 bases). CDR3 length: 12 residues. Deletions cut 1 base from V and 11 bases from J, with 11 bases between. Germline V gives CDR1 SEHNR, CDR2 FQNEAQ (reference sequence). The CDR3 reads CASSLEGAIAFF. CDR3 coding DNA: TGTGCCAGCAGCTTAGAAGGGGCGATCGCTTTCTTT.

The chain carries TRBV19 and TRBJ2-3; weak D call: TRBD2 (7 bases). Trimming removed 3 bases at V and 0 bases at J, with 10 bases between. Germline CDR1 LNHDA, CDR2 SQIVND (reference sequence). This CDR3 has 15 amino acids. The CDR3 DNA follows: TGTGCCAGTAGTATGGGGGGGCCTAGCACAGATACGCAGTATTTT. This gives the protein CASSMGGPSTDTQYF.

V usage is TRBV5-1 and J usage is TRBJ1-5, with 11 bases that match TRBD1. Germline loops: CDR1 SGHRS, CDR2 YFSETQ. J was trimmed by 2 bases and V by 7 bases; bases with no gene match: 17. The CDR3 totals 19 residues. In nucleotides, the CDR3 is TGCGCCAGCTTGAGAGCCGGGACAGGGGGGTCGATGGGCAATCAGCCCCAGCATTTT. This sequence encodes CASLRAGTGGSMGNQPQHF.